This entry lists 14 T cell receptor beta chains sequenced from one sample in a study of response to subunit inactivated influenza vaccine. TCRdb reanalysed the RT-PCR reads using MiXCR and keeps one entry per CDR3 protein. The profile covers approximately 530,000 distinct CDR3 sequences, with around 7.9% appearing a single time and around 13% taken by the ten largest. This specimen consisted of PBMCs from blood, obtained around 25 months after vaccination. The receptors come from a man aged 45 to 75 who received an inactivated influenza vaccine.

This clonotype was counted ten times or more. The chain uses TRBV7-2 and TRBJ2-3; possible D gene TRBD1, 5 bases. The V gene's germline CDR1 is SGHTA and CDR2 FQGNSA. The CDR3 runs to 14 residues. Trimming shortened V by 1 base and J by 2 bases, and 7 bases separated the two germline ends. The CDR3 reads CASSLDRITDTQYF. Written as DNA, the CDR3 is TGTGCCAGCAGCTTAGACAGGATCACAGATACGCAGTATTTT.

The chain carries TRBV4-3 and TRBJ1-4; 7 positions match TRBD1. Trimming at V came to 3 bases and at J to 5 bases, leaving 15 bases not matched to a gene. There are 18 residues in the CDR3. Per the germline V gene, CDR1 is LGHNA and CDR2 is YSLEER. CDR3 in DNA: TGCGCCAGCAGCCACTTGAGGGACAGTAATACCCGGAATGAAAAACTGTTTTTT. Translated, it gives CASSHLRDSNTRNEKLFF.

Ten or more counts support this clonotype. This chain links TRBV18 with TRBJ2-1; 7 bases agree with TRBD2. Germline V gene lookup returns CDR1 KGHSH and CDR2 LQKENI. The CDR3 totals 16 residues. J gave up 2 bases and V 5 bases, and 9 bases lay outside the gene matches. CDR3 loop: CASSAESGTTYNEQFF. The CDR3 bases are TGTGCCAGCTCAGCAGAGTCCGGGACTACCTACAATGAGCAGTTCTTC.

This clonotype was detected only a few times. The chain uses TRBV30 and TRBJ1-2; 10 bases agree with TRBD1. The germline V gene encodes CDR1 GTSNPN and CDR2 SVGIG (reference sequence). V lost 5 bases, J lost 2 bases, and 8 bases stayed unmatched. CDR3 size: 15 residues. CDR3 DNA sequence: TGTGCCTGGTTGGGACAGGGGAAATCAAACTATGGCTACACCTTC. Protein sequence: CAWLGQGKSNYGYTF.

In its sample, this clonotype was seen a few times. The chain employs TRBV7-9 and TRBJ1-2; tentatively, D is TRBD1 (5 bases). This CDR3 contains 12 residues. Between the trimmed V and J ends, which lost 3 bases and 8 bases, there was a span of 10 bases. Germline CDR1 SEHNR, CDR2 FQNEAQ (reference sequence). CDR3 protein: CASSFRGRGYTF. As DNA, the CDR3 is TGTGCCAGCAGCTTTCGGGGACGGGGCTACACCTTC.

This clonotype has ten or more counts. V usage is TRBV15 and J usage is TRBJ1-1; tentative D call: TRBD1 (5 bases). The CDR3 is 15 residues long. CDR1 and CDR2 (germline): LNHNV, YYDKDF (reference sequence). The V and J ends lost 0 bases and 1 base respectively, with 9 bases between them. CDR3 nucleotides: TGTGCCACCAGCAGAGAAAAGGGGTCGAACACTGAAGCTTTCTTT. Translated, it gives CATSREKGSNTEAFF.

CDR3 DNA: TGTGCCAGCTCACCTTCCGGGACTTCAGTTCAGTATTTT. This encodes CASSPSGTSVQYF. The rearrangement links TRBV18 to TRBJ2-3; D is perhaps TRBD2 (6 bases). CDR1 is KGHSH and CDR2 is LQKENI in the germline V gene. With 3 bases removed from V and 12 bases from J, the gap between germline ends came to 16 bases. This CDR3 spans 13 amino acids.

The CDR3 nucleotides are TGCAGTGCTAGACACGGGACAGGGTGGCGGGATGAGCAGTTCTTC. Its translation: CSARHGTGWRDEQFF. The rearrangement joins TRBV20-1 to TRBJ2-1; 9 nucleotides match TRBD1. V was clipped by 2 bases and J by 8 bases; unmatched bases: 10. Germline V gene lookup returns CDR1 DFQATT and CDR2 SNEGSKA (reference sequence). The CDR3 is made up of 15 amino acids.

As for this clonotype: This could be a read error, since a much larger clone is one nucleotide away. This chain uses TRBV12-3 or TRBV12-4 with TRBJ1-1; TRBD1 aligns across 7 bases. The CDR3 runs to 12 residues. V trimming: 5 bases; J trimming: 6 bases; junction bases outside the gene matches: 3. CDR3 residues: CASSRGTAEAFF. The CDR3 DNA sequence: TGTGCCAGCAGTCGCGGGACAGCTGAAGCTTTCTTT.

In its sample, this clonotype was seen many times. This chain's CDR3 is CASSRDRGTSGELFF. In nucleotides, the CDR3 is TGTGCCAGCAGTCGGGACAGGGGAACTTCCGGGGAGCTGTTTTTT. V usage is TRBV5-4 and J usage is TRBJ2-2; 10 bases are a match to TRBD1. The CDR3 runs 15 residues. J lost 6 bases, V lost 5 bases, and 7 bases had no gene match. Germline loops: CDR1 SGHNT, CDR2 YYREEE (reference sequence).

This clonotype was counted at least ten times. This chain links TRBV12-3 or TRBV12-4 with TRBJ2-3; D is uncertain. Deletions cut 0 bases from V and 6 bases from J, with 10 bases between. The CDR3 is 14 residues long. In nucleotides, the CDR3 is TGTGCCAGCAGTTTAGCGGTTCAAGGCGATACGCAGTATTTT. This translates into CASSLAVQGDTQYF.

This clonotype turned up a few times. In DNA form, the CDR3 reads TGTGCCAGCAGTTACTCGATGGGGACAGGTTCCAGCTCCTATAATTCACCCCTCCACTTT. Its protein product is CASSYSMGTGSSSYNSPLHF. This chain uses TRBV6-2 or TRBV6-3 with TRBJ1-6; 8 bases are shared with TRBD1. Germline V lookup: CDR1 MNHEY, CDR2 SVGEGT. This CDR3 comprises 20 residues. V dropped 0 bases and J dropped 0; count of bases not matched to a gene: 10.

This clonotype has at least ten counts. This sequence joins TRBV12-3 or TRBV12-4 and TRBJ2-2, with TRBD1 as a possible D gene (5 bases). V lost 6 bases, J lost 2 bases, and 13 bases lay in between. This CDR3 is built from 15 residues. The CDR3 sequence is CASRQTGFNTGELFF. CDR3 sequence (DNA): TGTGCCAGCAGACAAACAGGATTCAACACCGGGGAGCTGTTTTTT.

A few counts support this clonotype. V usage is TRBV12-3 or TRBV12-4 and J usage is TRBJ2-7, with D possibly TRBD2 on 6 matching bases. V lost 7 bases, J lost 6 bases, and 16 bases lay in between. The CDR3 loop spans 13 amino acids. The CDR3 spells CASTKRRGVEQYF. The CDR3, as DNA: TGTGCCAGCACTAAAAGGCGGGGTGTCGAGCAGTACTTC.